Presented here are 32 T cell receptor beta chains from one specimen sequenced in a study of neurological immune-mediated disorders. TCRdb itself ran the 5' RACE reads through MiXCR, one entry per CDR3 protein. This table has 130,000 or so distinct CDR3 sequences, approximately 3.2% appearing once. The source material was PBMCs. The receptors stem from a woman aged 30 to 39 with multiple sclerosis.

This clonotype came up many times. The chain combines TRBV5-1 with TRBJ1-2, with a tentative D call TRBD1 (6 bases). Germline CDR1 reads SGHRS; CDR2 reads YFSETQ. Trimming pared 3 bases from V and 12 bases from J, leaving 15 bases between. CDR3 length: 12 residues. The CDR3 here is CASSSPGEKDTF. CDR3 sequence (DNA): TGCGCCAGCAGCTCGCCAGGGGAGAAAGACACCTTC.

This clonotype was observed at least ten times. V usage is TRBV5-1 and J usage is TRBJ2-1, with 13 nucleotides matching TRBD2. There are 16 residues in the CDR3. CDR1 is SGHRS and CDR2 is YFSETQ in the germline V gene. V was clipped by 0 bases and J by 6 bases; unmatched bases: 3. The CDR3 loop reads CASSLDGTSGINEQFF. CDR3 coding DNA: TGCGCCAGCAGCTTGGACGGGACTAGCGGGATCAATGAGCAGTTCTTC.

There are many counts of this clonotype. The chain joins TRBV3-1 to TRBJ1-5; 7 nucleotides line up with TRBD1. CDR1 LGHDT and CDR2 YNNKEL come from the germline V gene (reference sequence). The CDR3 runs 15 residues. V trimming: 1 base; J trimming: 7 bases; junction bases outside the gene matches: 7. The CDR3 here is CASSQVAGGSQPQHF. CDR3 coding DNA: TGTGCCAGCAGCCAAGTTGCAGGGGGTAGCCAGCCCCAGCATTTT.

This clonotype has ten or more counts. J is TRBJ1-4 and V is TRBV20-1; no definite D call. In germline, CDR1 is DFQATT, CDR2 SNEGSKA (reference sequence). V gave up 2 bases and J gave up 8 bases, with 6 bases separating them. This CDR3 region has 11 residues. In DNA form, the CDR3 reads TGCAGTGCTAGACTAGGGGAAAAACTGTTTTTT. Its translation: CSARLGEKLFF.

This clonotype appeared many times. The chain uses TRBV9 and TRBJ2-1; possibly TRBD2 for D (5 bases). The CDR3 is 14 amino acids. Germline values: CDR1 SGDLS, CDR2 YYNGEE. The V end was cut by 0 bases, the J end by 6 bases, with 10 bases between. The DNA of the CDR3 is TGTGCCAGCAGCGTAGAGTGGGCGGGCAATGAGCAGTTCTTC. Residues: CASSVEWAGNEQFF.

This clonotype has ten or more counts. The chain combines TRBV27 with TRBJ2-2; the match to TRBD2 covers 10 bases. Germline-derived CDR1 and CDR2 are MNHEY and SMNVEV (reference sequence). J was trimmed by 1 base and V by 8 bases; bases with no gene match: 7. The CDR3 is made up of 16 amino acids. The CDR3 DNA follows: TGTGCCAGCGGTAGACTAGCGGGCATGAACACCGGGGAGCTGTTTTTT. Protein product: CASGRLAGMNTGELFF.

This clonotype was seen many times. The chain is built from TRBV7-6 and TRBJ1-2; D call uncertain. There are 14 residues in the CDR3. With 5 bases removed from V and 7 bases from J, the gap between germline ends came to 17 bases. The germline gives CDR1 SGHVS, CDR2 FNYEAQ. Here the CDR3 DNA reads TGTGCCAGCAGCCAAACAGTCTCGGGAGGTGGCTACACCTTC. Its protein is CASSQTVSGGGYTF.

In this sample, this clonotype turned up many times. The chain combines TRBV5-1 with TRBJ2-5; D is uncertain. Per germline, CDR1 SGHRS and CDR2 YFSETQ. Trimming stripped 7 bases from V and 0 bases from J, with 16 bases between. CDR3 length: 15 amino acids. CDR3 nucleotides: TGCGCCAGCTGTTCTGGGGTTGGGTACCAAGAGACCCAGTACTTC. Residues: CASCSGVGYQETQYF. The variable domain in full, with the rest retrieved from reference TRBV5-1 and TRBJ2-5, is KAGVTQTPRYLIKTRGQQVTLSCSPISGHRSVSWYQQTPGQGLQFLFEYFSETQRNKGNFPGRFSGRQFSNSRSEMNVSTLELGDSALYLCASCSGVGYQETQYFGPGTRLLVL.

This clonotype was counted ten times or more. This chain links TRBV10-2 with TRBJ2-2; maybe TRBD2 (6 bases). This CDR3 spans 16 amino acids. V was shortened by 0 bases and J by 4 bases, with 12 bases between the two germline ends. Germline values: CDR1 WSHSY, CDR2 SAAADI. The CDR3: CASSESRGVGTGELFF. As DNA, the CDR3 is TGCGCCAGCAGTGAGTCCCGCGGGGTCGGCACCGGGGAGCTGTTTTTT.

This clonotype was seen many times. The chain recombines TRBV5-5 with TRBJ1-2, with D tentatively TRBD1 (5 bases). V dropped 3 bases and J dropped 4 bases, with 13 bases sitting between them. This CDR3 has 14 residues. In germline, CDR1 is SGHKS, CDR2 YYEKEE (reference sequence). The CDR3 region is CASSSPARGYGYTF. CDR3 nucleotides: TGTGCCAGCAGCTCACCTGCGAGGGGCTATGGCTACACCTTC.

This clonotype was seen many times. The chain couples TRBV6-5 to TRBJ1-1; the D gene is possibly TRBD1 (5 bases). This CDR3 is 15 amino acids long. Trimming pared 5 bases from V and 2 bases from J, leaving 15 bases between. Germline values: CDR1 MNHEY, CDR2 SVGAGI. The CDR3 reads CASSPRTRANTEAFF. The DNA for the CDR3 is TGTGCCAGCAGTCCAAGGACAAGAGCCAACACTGAAGCTTTCTTT.

This clonotype was seen repeatedly, ten times or more. The chain joins TRBV20-1 to TRBJ2-5, with 10 bases fitting TRBD2. Trimming at V came to 2 bases and at J to 4 bases, leaving 13 bases not matched to a gene. The CDR3 is 17 amino acids. CDR1 is DFQATT, CDR2 SNEGSKA, per germline (reference sequence). In DNA form, the CDR3 reads TGCAGTGCTAGAAAGGAAATGGTAGCGGGGGGCTCAGAGACCCAGTACTTC. Amino acids: CSARKEMVAGGSETQYF.

In regard to this clonotype: Germline is not matched at one junction end, which may reflect a read error. The DNA for the CDR3 is TGCAGTGCGGCAGGGGGGAGAAGTAATTCAACCCTCAACTTT. It yields the protein CSAAGGRSNSTLNF. The V and J genes are TRBV20-1 and TRBJ1-6; TRBD1 matches 7 bases. In germline, CDR1 is DFQATT, CDR2 SNEGSKA (reference sequence). The CDR3 consists of 14 residues.

This clonotype was seen many times. The chain combines TRBV20-1 with TRBJ2-4; either TRBD1 or TRBD2 may fit D (5 bases each). The V end lost 2 bases, the J end lost 2 bases, and 13 bases lay between the germline ends. The CDR3 runs 15 residues. Germline V gene lookup returns CDR1 DFQATT and CDR2 SNEGSKA (reference sequence). CDR3 residues: CSARRDGVTKNIQYF. CDR3 bases: TGCAGTGCTAGACGGGACGGGGTAACCAAAAACATTCAGTACTTC.

Many counts were recorded for this clonotype. The chain links TRBV12-3 or TRBV12-4 to TRBJ1-1; 12 bases agree with TRBD1. V shed 6 bases, J shed 3 bases, and the junction held 5 bases outside the gene matches. The CDR3 loop spans 15 amino acids. The CDR3 sequence is CASSSGTGGDTEAFF. The CDR3 nucleotides are TGTGCCAGCAGCTCCGGGACAGGGGGCGACACTGAAGCTTTCTTT.

This clonotype was found many times. V and J are TRBV5-1 and TRBJ1-6, with 7 bases that match TRBD1. The CDR3 has 14 residues. Germline assignment: CDR1 SGHRS and CDR2 YFSETQ. The ends lost 4 bases at V and 13 bases at J; junction bases unmatched: 11. The CDR3 bases are TGCGCCAGCAGCCCCGGACAGGCTGACCAGCCCCTCCACTTT. This sequence encodes CASSPGQADQPLHF.

This clonotype was recorded at least ten times. The chain employs TRBV20-1 and TRBJ2-1; unclear D gene. The V and J ends lost 0 bases and 9 bases respectively, with 21 bases between them. Germline values: CDR1 DFQATT, CDR2 SNEGSKA (reference sequence). The length of the CDR3 is 16 residues. CDR3 sequence (DNA): TGCAGTGCTAGAGATCTGTTACGGCAGAAAAGAGCTGAGCAGTTCTTC. Translated, it gives CSARDLLRQKRAEQFF.

This clonotype was detected ten times or more. CDR3 nucleotide sequence: TGTGCCAGCAGCTTAGGGGGTGGCCCTGAAGCTTTCTTT. Translating it yields CASSLGGGPEAFF. The J gene is TRBJ1-1, the V gene TRBV7-2; D not certain. The CDR3 length is 13 residues. V gave up 1 base and J gave up 6 bases, with 9 bases separating them. Germline assignment: CDR1 SGHTA and CDR2 FQGNSA.

This clonotype came up many times. V gene TRBV5-1 combines with J gene TRBJ1-1; unclear D gene. The CDR3 sequence is 14 residues long. Germline CDR1 is SGHRS and CDR2 is YFSETQ. Trimming left V 0 bases short and J 7 bases short, with 13 bases between. The CDR3 DNA reads TGCGCCAGCAGCTTGGCGACTGGAGGACTTGAAGCTTTCTTT. Protein product: CASSLATGGLEAFF.

The chain uses TRBV20-1 and TRBJ2-7, with TRBD2 matching 7 bases. Trimming took 3 bases from V and 3 from J; bases not matched to a gene: 5. Germline lookup yields CDR1 DFQATT and CDR2 SNEGSKA (reference sequence). The CDR3 has 13 amino acids. CDR3 region: CSASILANYEQYF. The CDR3 nucleotides read TGCAGTGCTAGCATACTAGCGAACTACGAGCAGTACTTC.

The table lists this clonotype with many counts. The chain is built from TRBV7-2 and TRBJ2-1; D is ambiguous. The V end lost 2 bases, the J end lost 7 bases, and 3 bases lay between the germline ends. This CDR3 spans 11 amino acids. Germline V lookup: CDR1 SGHTA, CDR2 FQGNSA. This CDR3 reads CASSLLNEQFF. In nucleotides, the CDR3 is TGTGCCAGCAGCTTACTAAATGAGCAGTTCTTC.

At least ten counts were recorded for this clonotype. J is TRBJ2-1 and V is TRBV5-5; TRBD2 matches at 9 bases. The germline V gene encodes CDR1 SGHKS and CDR2 YYEKEE (reference sequence). CDR3 size: 17 residues. Unmatched junction bases numbered 6, after V lost 0 bases and J lost 2 bases. CDR3 residues: CASSLAWASGTYNEQFF. The DNA for the CDR3 is TGTGCCAGCAGCTTGGCCTGGGCTAGCGGGACCTACAATGAGCAGTTCTTC.

V and J are TRBV7-9 and TRBJ2-5, with D tentatively TRBD1 (6 bases). Germline V CDR1 and CDR2: SEHNR, FQNEAQ (reference sequence). V gave up 5 bases and J gave up 3 bases, with 16 bases separating them. The CDR3 runs to 15 residues. Here the CDR3 reads CASSASSGVEETQYF. For the CDR3, the DNA is TGTGCCAGCAGCGCCTCCTCAGGGGTTGAAGAGACCCAGTACTTC. The whole variable domain, filled in from reference TRBV7-9 and TRBJ2-5, reads DTGVSQNPRHKITKRGQNVTFRCDPISEHNRLYWYRQTLGQGPEFLTYFQNEAQLEKSRLLSDRFSAERPKGSFSTLEIQRTEQGDSAMYLCASSASSGVEETQYFGPGTRLLVL.

This chain links TRBV18 with TRBJ1-2; tentatively, D is TRBD1 (5 bases). Trimming shortened V by 4 bases and J by 0 bases, and 12 bases separated the two germline ends. Germline CDR1 is KGHSH and CDR2 is LQKENI. This CDR3 has 15 amino acids. The CDR3 is CASSQPTGSNYGYTF. CDR3 nucleotides: TGTGCCAGCTCACAACCCACAGGATCTAACTATGGCTACACCTTC.

This clonotype was detected ten times or more. The rearrangement links TRBV28 to TRBJ2-2, with a weak D call TRBD1 (6 bases). V was cut by 1 base and J by 2 bases, with 11 bases left in between. Germline V CDR1 and CDR2: MDHEN, SYDVKM. The CDR3 is 16 amino acids. The CDR3 nucleotides are TGTGCCAGCAGTTTATTTCTGGGACACAACACCGGGGAGCTGTTTTTT. It codes for CASSLFLGHNTGELFF.

In this sample, this clonotype turned up many times. The chain links TRBV6-5 to TRBJ2-1; TRBD2 matches at 14 bases. The CDR3 covers 19 residues. The J segment lost 3 bases and the V segment lost 5 bases, leaving 12 bases of the junction unmatched. The germline CDR1 and CDR2 sequences are MNHEY and SVGAGI. CDR3 region: CASSVPQTSGGAHYNEQFF. The CDR3 DNA follows: TGTGCCAGCAGTGTGCCCCAGACTAGCGGGGGGGCCCACTACAATGAGCAGTTCTTC.

This clonotype was seen many times. This chain joins TRBV7-9 and TRBJ2-1; unclear D gene. CDR1 SEHNR and CDR2 FQNEAQ come from the germline V gene (reference sequence). With 7 bases removed from V and 5 bases from J, the gap between germline ends came to 12 bases. The CDR3 loop spans 13 amino acids. The CDR3 sequence: CASMAGENNEQFF. The CDR3 DNA reads as TGTGCCAGCATGGCCGGTGAGAACAATGAGCAGTTCTTC.

This clonotype was detected many times. The chain couples TRBV7-9 to TRBJ1-1, with unresolved D. Germline V gene data show CDR1 as SEHNR and CDR2 as FQNEAQ (reference sequence). V gave up 6 bases and J gave up 4 bases, with 15 bases separating them. The CDR3 has 14 amino acids. CDR3 residues: CASRAGVLGTEAFF. CDR3 coding DNA: TGTGCCAGCAGGGCTGGGGTTTTGGGCACTGAAGCTTTCTTT.

This clonotype was observed many times. The chain employs TRBV7-2 and TRBJ2-1; 12 nucleotides line up with TRBD2. With V trimmed by 5 bases and J by 4 bases, 3 bases remained unmatched. Germline CDR1 and CDR2: SGHTA and FQGNSA. The CDR3 loop spans 15 amino acids. CDR3 coding DNA: TGTGCCAGCAGCACCGGGACTAGCGGGTACAATGAGCAGTTCTTC. It is translated as CASSTGTSGYNEQFF.

This clonotype was seen ten or more times. The V call is TRBV6-1, the J call TRBJ1-3; 8 nucleotides agree with TRBD1. V was pared by 4 bases and J by 4 bases, with 6 bases of the junction left unmatched. The CDR3 has 15 amino acids. Germline CDR1 is MNHNS and CDR2 is SASEGT. As DNA, the CDR3 is TGTGCCAGCAGTGTCCTCGACAGGGGCGGAAACACCATATATTTT. It is translated as CASSVLDRGGNTIYF.

The CDR3 DNA sequence: TGTGCCAGCAGCATACCGGGACAGGGGGCTTACGAGCAGTACTTC. Translation gives CASSIPGQGAYEQYF. The chain links TRBV5-6 to TRBJ2-7; the match to TRBD1 covers 12 bases. Per the germline V gene, CDR1 is SGHDT and CDR2 is YYEEEE. V was clipped by 4 bases and J by 4 bases; unmatched bases: 6. CDR3 size: 15 residues.

Many counts were recorded for this clonotype. The chain employs TRBV29-1 and TRBJ2-7; 11 bases fit TRBD1. V was pared by 7 bases and J by 1 base, with 6 bases of the junction left unmatched. Germline lookup yields CDR1 SQVTM and CDR2 ANQGSEA. The CDR3 has 14 residues. CDR3 protein: CSAYGQGASYEQYF. In DNA, the CDR3 is TGCAGCGCTTACGGACAGGGGGCTTCCTACGAGCAGTACTTC.